This T cell receptor beta chain was obtained from a study of blood T cell repertoires in COVID-19. On the study more broadly: T cells, B-cell-depleted T cells, or PBMCs supplied cDNA or gDNA.

In the original processing: Estimates of nucleated cell counts were drawn from the amplification of reference gene primers. Assay: immunoSEQ multiplex PCR; the TCRdb copy retains only in-frame clones and omits some. That table is the source of V, J and clone size, and D and trimming were worked out from the DNA. The sample has 250,000 to 300,000 clones; 88% are singletons. Seattle patients were enrolled during active infection and followed longitudinally. The CDR3 length is 14 residues. Trimming cost V 4 bases and J 2 bases; bases outside gene matches: 3. Germline CDR1 is LGHDT and CDR2 is YNNKEL (reference sequence).

This receptor was identified in a woman in her 30s with COVID-19, enrolled during active disease. The rearrangement joins TRBV3-1 (or the pseudogene TRBV3-2) to TRBJ2-5; 8 nucleotides line up with TRBD1. Sequenced material: peripheral blood. The CDR3 is CASSPRGLQETQYF. The CDR3 DNA reads as TGTGCCAGCAGCCCCAGGGGGCTTCAAGAGACCCAGTACTTC.